One T cell receptor (beta chain) is described in this entry. These data come from a study of glioma-infiltrating T cells after dendritic cell vaccination. Study background: Between about 2003 and 2013, patients got autologous tumor lysate-pulsed dendritic cell vaccines. The vaccine used monocyte-derived dendritic cells pulsed overnight with autologous tumor lysate.

All glioblastoma patients lacked an isocitrate dehydrogenase mutation. Input was 1.5 to 2.5 ug genomic DNA, or all available if less. The repertoire was sequenced with immunoSEQ multiplex PCR; TCRdb's copy has only in-frame clones and lacks some. Of 75,000 to 100,000 clones listed, 79% were seen once; the top ten hold approximately 6%. CDR3 length equals 16 residues. Between the trimmed V and J ends, which lost 4 bases and 2 bases, there was a span of 14 bases. The sample was blood, taken before dendritic cell vaccination. This sequence was found in a human donor with glioblastoma. This rearrangement joins TRBV23-1 to TRBJ2-2; D unresolved. TRBV23-1 is an ORF, with its function uncertain. The CDR3 region is CASSLDTVPNTGELFF. The CDR3 DNA sequence: TGCGCCAGCAGTCTCGACACCGTTCCCAACACCGGGGAGCTGTTTTTT.